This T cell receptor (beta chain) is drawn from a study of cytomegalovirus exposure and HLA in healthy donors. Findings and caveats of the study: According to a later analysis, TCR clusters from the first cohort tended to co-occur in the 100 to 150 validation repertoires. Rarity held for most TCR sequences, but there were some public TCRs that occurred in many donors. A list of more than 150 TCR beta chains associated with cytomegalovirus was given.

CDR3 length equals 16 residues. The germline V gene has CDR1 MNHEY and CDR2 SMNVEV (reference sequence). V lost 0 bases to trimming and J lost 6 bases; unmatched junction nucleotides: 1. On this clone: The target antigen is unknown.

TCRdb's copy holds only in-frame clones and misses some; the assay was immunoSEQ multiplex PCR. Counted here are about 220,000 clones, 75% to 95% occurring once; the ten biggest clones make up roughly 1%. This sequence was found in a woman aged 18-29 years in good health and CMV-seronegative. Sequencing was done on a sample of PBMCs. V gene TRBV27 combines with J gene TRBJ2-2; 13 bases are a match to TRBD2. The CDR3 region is CASSLSLAGGPGELFF. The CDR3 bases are TGTGCCAGCAGTTTATCACTAGCGGGAGGGCCCGGGGAGCTGTTTTTT.